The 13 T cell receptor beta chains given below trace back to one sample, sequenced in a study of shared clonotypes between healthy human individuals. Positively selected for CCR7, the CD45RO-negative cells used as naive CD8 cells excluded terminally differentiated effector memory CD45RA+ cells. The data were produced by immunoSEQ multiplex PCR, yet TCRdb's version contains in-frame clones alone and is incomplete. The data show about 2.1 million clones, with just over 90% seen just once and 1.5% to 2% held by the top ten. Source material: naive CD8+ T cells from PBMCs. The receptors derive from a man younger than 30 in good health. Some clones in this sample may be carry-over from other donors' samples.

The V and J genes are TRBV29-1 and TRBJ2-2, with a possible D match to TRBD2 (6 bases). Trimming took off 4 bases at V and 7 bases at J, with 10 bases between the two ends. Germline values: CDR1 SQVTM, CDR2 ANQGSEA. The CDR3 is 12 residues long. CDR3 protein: CSVVRDSGELFF. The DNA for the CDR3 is TGCAGCGTTGTGCGGGATAGCGGGGAGCTGTTTTTT.

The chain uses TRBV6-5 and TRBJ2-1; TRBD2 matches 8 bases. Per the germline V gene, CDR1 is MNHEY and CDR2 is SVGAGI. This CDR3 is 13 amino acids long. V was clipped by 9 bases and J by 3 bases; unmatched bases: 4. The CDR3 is CASQRERYNEQFF. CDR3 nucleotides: TGTGCCAGTCAGCGGGAGCGCTACAATGAGCAGTTCTTC.

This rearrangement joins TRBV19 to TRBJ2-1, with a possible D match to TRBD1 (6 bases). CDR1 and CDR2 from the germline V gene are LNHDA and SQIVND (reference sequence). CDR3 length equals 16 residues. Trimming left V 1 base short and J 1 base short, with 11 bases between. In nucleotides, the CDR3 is TGTGCCAGTAGTATAGCAGGGGACCTATCCTACAATGAGCAGTTCTTC. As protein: CASSIAGDLSYNEQFF.

CDR3 residues: CASPIANTEAFF. Here the CDR3 DNA reads TGTGCCAGCCCGATTGCGAACACTGAAGCTTTCTTT. V usage is TRBV6-1 and J usage is TRBJ1-1; D is uncertain. Germline V lookup: CDR1 MNHNS, CDR2 SASEGT. The CDR3 is 12 amino acids. Trimming took 8 bases from V and 1 from J, leaving 8 bases between them.

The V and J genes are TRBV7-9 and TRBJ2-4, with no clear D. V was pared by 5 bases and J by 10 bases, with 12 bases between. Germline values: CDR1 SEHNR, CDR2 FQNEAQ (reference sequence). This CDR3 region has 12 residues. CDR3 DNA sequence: TGTGCCAGCAGCGGGGATGTGGGTATTCAGTACTTC. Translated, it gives CASSGDVGIQYF. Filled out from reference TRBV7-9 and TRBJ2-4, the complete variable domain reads DTGVSQNPRHKITKRGQNVTFRCDPISEHNRLYWYRQTLGQGPEFLTYFQNEAQLEKSRLLSDRFSAERPKGSFSTLEIQRTEQGDSAMYLCASSGDVGIQYFGAGTRLSVL.

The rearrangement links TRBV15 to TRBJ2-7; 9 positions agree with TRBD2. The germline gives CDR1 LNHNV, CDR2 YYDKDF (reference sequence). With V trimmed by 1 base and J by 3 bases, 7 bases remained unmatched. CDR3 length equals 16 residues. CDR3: CATSRVAGGPLYEQYF. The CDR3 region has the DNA TGTGCCACCAGCAGAGTTGCGGGAGGGCCTCTCTACGAGCAGTACTTC. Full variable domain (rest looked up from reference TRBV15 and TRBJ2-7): DAMVIQNPRYQVTQFGKPVTLSCSQTLNHNVMYWYQQKSSQAPKLLFHYYDKDFNNEADTPDNFQSRRPNTSFCFLDIRSPGLGDTAMYLCATSRVAGGPLYEQYFGPGTRLTVT.

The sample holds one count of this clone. The CDR3 coding sequence is TGTGCCATCAGACAGGGGGGCGCTGAGCAGTACTTC. This encodes CAIRQGGAEQYF. The V and J genes are TRBV10-3 and TRBJ2-5; 8 bases map to TRBD1. The J segment lost 11 bases and the V segment lost 6 bases, leaving 8 bases of the junction unmatched. The CDR3 contains 12 residues. Germline V gene data show CDR1 as ENHRY and CDR2 as SYGVKD.

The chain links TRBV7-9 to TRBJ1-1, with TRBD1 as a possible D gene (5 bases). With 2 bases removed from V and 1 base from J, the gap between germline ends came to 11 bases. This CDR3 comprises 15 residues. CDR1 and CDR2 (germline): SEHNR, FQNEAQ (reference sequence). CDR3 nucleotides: TGTGCCAGCAGCTTATCGACAGTCTCGAACACTGAAGCTTTCTTT. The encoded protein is CASSLSTVSNTEAFF.

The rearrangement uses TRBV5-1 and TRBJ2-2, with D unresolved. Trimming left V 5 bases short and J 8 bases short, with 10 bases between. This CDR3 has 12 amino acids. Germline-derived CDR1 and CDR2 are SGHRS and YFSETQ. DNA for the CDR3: TGCGCCAGCAGTTACGGTGCGGGGGAGCTGTTTTTT. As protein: CASSYGAGELFF.

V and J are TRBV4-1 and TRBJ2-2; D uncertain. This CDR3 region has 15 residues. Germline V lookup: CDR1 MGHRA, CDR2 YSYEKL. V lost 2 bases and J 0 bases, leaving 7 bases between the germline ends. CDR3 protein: CASSQRDANTGELFF. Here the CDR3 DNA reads TGCGCCAGCAGCCAAAGAGACGCGAACACCGGGGAGCTGTTTTTT.

CDR3 in DNA: TGTGCCTGGCTGGTTACAGGGGAAAACTATGGCTACACCTTC. It codes for CAWLVTGENYGYTF. The V and J genes are TRBV30 and TRBJ1-2; TRBD1 matches 7 bases. The V gene's germline CDR1 is GTSNPN and CDR2 SVGIG (reference sequence). Trimming removed 5 bases from V and 2 bases from J; junction bases left unmatched: 8. This CDR3 spans 14 amino acids.

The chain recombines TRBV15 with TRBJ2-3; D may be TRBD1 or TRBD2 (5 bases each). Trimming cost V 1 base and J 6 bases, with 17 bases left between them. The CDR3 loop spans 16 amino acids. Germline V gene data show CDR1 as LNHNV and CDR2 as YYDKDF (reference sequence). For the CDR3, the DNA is TGTGCCACCAGCAGAGGGGGCAGCCGGGGCGTGGATACGCAGTATTTT. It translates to CATSRGGSRGVDTQYF.

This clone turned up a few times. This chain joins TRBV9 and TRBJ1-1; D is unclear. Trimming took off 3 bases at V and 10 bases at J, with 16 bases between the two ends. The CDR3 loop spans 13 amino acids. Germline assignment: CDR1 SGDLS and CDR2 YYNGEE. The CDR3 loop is CASSETPAKGAFF. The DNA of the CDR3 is TGTGCCAGCAGCGAGACCCCCGCGAAGGGAGCTTTCTTT.